This entry lists 18 T cell receptor beta chains sequenced from one sample in a study of ipilimumab plus nivolumab after autologous stem cell transplantation. The protocol was immunoSEQ multiplex PCR, while the TCRdb copy is restricted to in-frame clones and leaves out a portion. The sample comprises fewer than 30,000 clones, more than 70% of which are singletons, and approximately 5.2% rests with the top ten. Source: PBMCs, taken in a trial of ipilimumab plus nivolumab as post-transplant consolidation. The receptor set was obtained from a male donor with diffuse large B-cell lymphoma.

CDR3 region: CASSESSWDTDTQYF. For the CDR3, the DNA is TGTGCCAGCAGTGAAAGTAGCTGGGACACAGATACGCAGTATTTT. This chain joins TRBV2 and TRBJ2-3; D is unclear. This CDR3 is 15 amino acids long. Germline loops: CDR1 SNHLY, CDR2 FYNNEI. Trimming took off 2 bases at V and 2 bases at J, with 11 bases between the two ends.

The J gene is TRBJ2-3, the V gene TRBV6-1; D perhaps matches TRBD2 (7 bases). V lost 1 base and J lost 4, with 15 bases in between. This CDR3 region has 16 residues. The germline CDR1 and CDR2 sequences are MNHNS and SASEGT. The CDR3: CASSEDGGAKADTQYF. CDR3 bases: TGTGCCAGCAGTGAAGATGGGGGGGCCAAGGCAGATACGCAGTATTTT.

This chain joins TRBV7-2 and TRBJ2-1; D call uncertain. CDR1 and CDR2 (germline): SGHTA, FQGNSA. V gave up 0 bases and J gave up 5 bases, with 11 bases separating them. The CDR3 extends over 15 amino acids. Here the CDR3 reads CASSLAVGPNNEQFF. The CDR3 DNA is TGTGCCAGCAGCTTAGCAGTAGGACCAAACAATGAGCAGTTCTTC.

The V and J genes are TRBV4-1 and TRBJ2-7, with D perhaps being TRBD1 or TRBD2 (5 bases each). The CDR3 spans 16 residues. Germline V gives CDR1 MGHRA, CDR2 YSYEKL. V lost 5 bases and J lost 3, with 20 bases in between. The CDR3 region is CASSAFPSGPYYEQYF. CDR3 bases: TGCGCCAGCAGCGCCTTCCCCTCGGGACCCTACTACGAGCAGTACTTC.

This chain joins TRBV9 and TRBJ1-2, with D possibly TRBD1 on 6 matching bases. Germline V gene lookup returns CDR1 SGDLS and CDR2 YYNGEE. V shed 4 bases and J shed 7 bases, with 17 bases lying between them. The CDR3 has 14 residues. Here the CDR3 DNA reads TGTGCCAGCAGCCCCTATACGGACAGTTTTGGCTACACCTTC. Translated: CASSPYTDSFGYTF.

This chain links TRBV25-1 with TRBJ1-3, with a tentative D call TRBD1 (5 bases). Germline lookup yields CDR1 MGHDK and CDR2 SYGVNS. Trimming removed 2 bases from V and 0 bases from J, with 8 bases in between. The CDR3 covers 15 residues. The CDR3 region has the DNA TGTGCCAGCAGTGAAGGGGGTATCTCTGGAAACACCATATATTTT. This codes for CASSEGGISGNTIYF.

The V call is TRBV6-6, the J call TRBJ2-3; TRBD2 agrees at 8 bases. The CDR3 loop spans 15 amino acids. Germline assignment: CDR1 MNHNY and CDR2 SVGAGI (reference sequence). The J segment lost 0 bases and the V segment lost 7 bases, leaving 6 bases of the junction unmatched. The CDR3 reads CASILSGASTDTQYF. The DNA of the CDR3 is TGTGCCAGCATCCTTAGCGGGGCTAGCACAGATACGCAGTATTTT.

This clone was seen a handful of times. The CDR3 loop is CASSRDGPNTGELFF. The CDR3 DNA follows: TGTGCCAGCAGTCGGGACGGGCCGAACACCGGGGAGCTGTTTTTT. V and J are TRBV9 and TRBJ2-2; D tentatively fits TRBD1 or TRBD2 (5 bases each). The CDR3 spans 15 residues. CDR1 SGDLS and CDR2 YYNGEE come from the germline V gene. Trimming left V 5 bases short and J 0 bases short, with 11 bases between.

The chain joins TRBV5-4 to TRBJ2-7; 10 bases fit TRBD1. Unmatched junction bases numbered 7, after V lost 4 bases and J lost 3 bases. Per germline, CDR1 SGHNT and CDR2 YYREEE (reference sequence). The CDR3 is 15 amino acids. The CDR3 DNA sequence: TGTGCCAGCAGCCCGGGACAGGGGCAGCACTACGAGCAGTACTTC. This sequence encodes CASSPGQGQHYEQYF.

The chain employs TRBV7-2 and TRBJ1-2; possible D gene TRBD1, 6 bases. The CDR3 extends over 14 amino acids. Germline values: CDR1 SGHTA, CDR2 FQGNSA. V lost 2 bases and J 7 bases, leaving 14 bases between the germline ends. The CDR3 reads CASSLPQGLSGYTF. In DNA, the CDR3 is TGTGCCAGCAGCTTACCTCAGGGGTTGAGTGGCTACACCTTC.

This chain's CDR3 is CASSLDGQGVGEQYF. CDR3 DNA sequence: TGCGCCAGCAGCTTGGACGGGCAGGGGGTCGGCGAGCAGTACTTC. The genes are TRBV5-1 and TRBJ2-7; 7 bases agree with TRBD1. Germline CDR1 SGHRS, CDR2 YFSETQ. J gave up 6 bases and V 0 bases, and 9 bases lay outside the gene matches. This CDR3 is built from 15 residues.

This rearrangement joins TRBV5-1 to TRBJ1-1, with a tentative D call TRBD1 (5 bases). V lost 4 bases to trimming and J lost 4 bases, with 14 bases between them. Per the germline V gene, CDR1 is SGHRS and CDR2 is YFSETQ. The CDR3 spans 14 residues. The CDR3 is CASSPTDTTTEAFF. In nucleotides, the CDR3 is TGCGCCAGCAGCCCGACAGATACGACCACTGAAGCTTTCTTT.

The V and J genes are TRBV2 and TRBJ2-7; the D gene is possibly TRBD1 (6 bases). V dropped 4 bases and J dropped 4 bases, with 8 bases sitting between them. The V gene's germline CDR1 is SNHLY and CDR2 FYNNEI. The CDR3 spans 12 residues. The DNA for the CDR3 is TGTGCCAGCAGTGGGACAGCGTACGAGCAGTACTTC. Its translation is CASSGTAYEQYF.

The rearrangement uses TRBV5-4 and TRBJ2-5, with D unresolved. Per the germline V gene, CDR1 is SGHNT and CDR2 is YYREEE (reference sequence). The CDR3 sequence is 14 residues long. Trimming took off 5 bases at V and 7 bases at J, with 18 bases between the two ends. CDR3 sequence: CASSGPGGGGTQYF. Written as DNA, the CDR3 is TGTGCCAGCAGTGGGCCCGGCGGTGGTGGGACCCAGTACTTC.

The J gene is TRBJ1-1, the V gene TRBV4-1, with D possibly being TRBD1 (5 bases). The CDR3 has 14 amino acids. Trimming stripped 5 bases from V and 4 bases from J, with 14 bases between. Germline V gene data show CDR1 as MGHRA and CDR2 as YSYEKL. CDR3 residues: CASSGPLRGTEAFF. In nucleotides, the CDR3 is TGCGCCAGCAGCGGACCCCTGAGGGGCACTGAAGCTTTCTTT.

The rearrangement uses TRBV7-8 and TRBJ1-2, with TRBD1 matching 7 bases. Looked up from germline, CDR1 is SGHVS and CDR2 is FQNEAQ. The CDR3 totals 15 residues. J gave up 3 bases and V 5 bases, and 9 bases lay outside the gene matches. The CDR3 DNA follows: TGTGCCAGCAGCCGCCGGGACAGCCCTGACTATGGCTACACCTTC. It codes for CASSRRDSPDYGYTF.

The chain carries TRBV6-1 and TRBJ1-6, with 8 bases lining up with TRBD1. Germline loops: CDR1 MNHNS, CDR2 SASEGT. Trimming removed 0 bases from V and 9 bases from J; junction bases left unmatched: 10. CDR3 length: 17 residues. CDR3 region: CASSEARGRYAGSPLHF. The CDR3 DNA reads as TGTGCCAGCAGTGAAGCCAGGGGGCGATACGCAGGTTCACCCCTCCACTTT.

V is TRBV5-4 and J is TRBJ2-3; D is possibly TRBD2 (6 bases). Looked up from germline, CDR1 is SGHNT and CDR2 is YYREEE (reference sequence). V lost 4 bases and J 2 bases, leaving 14 bases between the germline ends. The CDR3 runs to 15 residues. Written as DNA, the CDR3 is TGTGCCAGCAGCCCGGGAGCTCTCATCACAGATACGCAGTATTTT. This gives the protein CASSPGALITDTQYF.